This T cell receptor beta chain was identified in a study of beta chain features in type 1 diabetes. Findings and caveats of the study: Sampled from patients, naive, central memory and Treg TCRB repertoires appeared more similar than those sampled from healthy donors. Researchers report that Type 1 diabetes patients had moderately but significantly shorter TCRB CDR3s across all four CD4+ subsets.

Concerning this clone itself: The antigen is unknown.

Of the isolated RNA, all was reverse transcribed, and so the sequenced material was expressed TCRB transcripts. Profiled with immunoSEQ multiplex PCR; TCRdb holds only in-frame clones, not every one. In the table there are some 270,000 clones, approximately 11% of which are singletons. The germline V gene has CDR1 SEHNR and CDR2 FQNEAQ (reference sequence). The V segment lost 5 bases and the J segment 4 bases; nucleotides outside the gene matches: 12. CDR3 length equals 17 residues. Averaging around 120 mL, one heparinised blood draw was given by each donor. Central memory, naive, regulatory and stem cell-like memory CD4+ cells were sorted by CD45RO/CCR7/CD25/CD127/CD95/CD27.

Sequenced: naive CD4+ T cells from blood. The chain uses TRBV7-9 and TRBJ2-1; 9 bases agree with TRBD2. The clonotype was recovered from a man in his thirties or forties with type 1 diabetes. The CDR3, as DNA: TGTGCCAGCAGCCGGGGGGGTAGCGGGGGCCAGTACAATGAGCAGTTCTTC. This sequence encodes CASSRGGSGGQYNEQFF.